The clone carrying this T cell receptor (beta chain) was detected many times. The record originates from a study of blood T cell repertoires in COVID-19. The overall study: COVID-19 samples from acute and convalescent phases originated in the United States, Italy and Spain. T cells, B-cell-depleted T cells, or PBMCs supplied cDNA or gDNA.

Sequencing used immunoSEQ multiplex PCR; TCRdb keeps in-frame clones, though not all of them. The repertoire includes about 330,000 clones, under 90% of them detected once, and around 9.3% sits in the top ten. Across 20 to 25 US areas, participants ranged in age from about 18 to 90 years. Categorization into cohorts depended on clinical history that participants reported. V shed 2 bases and J shed 5 bases, with 16 bases lying between them. This CDR3 has 15 residues. Germline loops: CDR1 SEHNR, CDR2 FQNEAQ (reference sequence). Source material: PBMCs or T cells enriched from blood (not recorded which). The genes are TRBV7-9 and TRBJ2-7; a possible D gene is TRBD1 (6 bases). This receptor was taken from a woman in her late teens or twenties who had recovered from COVID-19. For the CDR3, the DNA is TGTGCCAGCAGCTTAACGTTGGGGGCTTATGACGAGCAGTACTTC. Residues: CASSLTLGAYDEQYF.